Listed here are 32 T cell receptor beta chains from one sample, sequenced in a study of radiation and T cells in renal cell carcinoma. The assay was immunoSEQ multiplex PCR, and TCRdb's table has in-frame clones only and misses some. Altogether some 75,000 clones are present, 82% being singletons, with the ten largest covering roughly 6.3%. The time point here: blood 2 weeks post-SBRT. The treatment is: 15 Gy SBRT to primary tumor, nephrectomy 4 weeks later. Sequenced here: blood, sampled from a patient whose treatment included radiotherapy and nephrectomy. These TCRs come from a man in his 60s with renal cell carcinoma.

The CDR3 sequence is CASSIRAGVTDTQYF. As DNA, the CDR3 is TGTGCCAGTAGTATCCGCGCAGGGGTAACAGATACGCAGTATTTT. This chain connects TRBV19 to TRBJ2-3; perhaps TRBD1 as D (6 bases). The CDR3 runs 15 residues. With 3 bases removed from V and 3 bases from J, the gap between germline ends came to 13 bases. CDR1 is LNHDA, CDR2 SQIVND, per germline (reference sequence).

CDR3 nucleotides: TGCGCCAGCAGCTTGCGACTAGCTAGCACAGATACGCAGTATTTT. This gives the protein CASSLRLASTDTQYF. The chain uses TRBV5-1 and TRBJ2-3, with TRBD2 matching over 7 bases. The germline V gene encodes CDR1 SGHRS and CDR2 YFSETQ. The CDR3 loop spans 15 amino acids. V was pared by 1 base and J by 0 bases, with 2 bases of the junction left unmatched.

The rearrangement links TRBV4-1 to TRBJ2-2, with a tentative D call TRBD1 (6 bases). Germline-derived CDR1 and CDR2 are MGHRA and YSYEKL. The CDR3 length is 17 residues. The V end was cut by 2 bases, the J end by 0 bases, with 13 bases between. CDR3 coding DNA: TGCGCCAGCAGCCAACATTGGGACAAAGCGAACACCGGGGAGCTGTTTTTT. It is translated as CASSQHWDKANTGELFF.

The chain has TRBV4-2 and TRBJ2-2, with 7 bases fitting TRBD1. The germline V gene encodes CDR1 LGHNA and CDR2 YNFKEQ. The CDR3 covers 15 residues. The junction had 7 bases not matched to a gene; V was cut back by 4 bases and J by 5 bases. The CDR3 nucleotides are TGTGCCAGCAGCCTGAGACAGGGTCGGACCGGGGAGCTGTTTTTT. Translation gives CASSLRQGRTGELFF.

V and J are TRBV7-2 and TRBJ2-3; 12 bases line up with TRBD1. V shed 4 bases, J shed 4 bases, and the junction held 9 bases outside the gene matches. The CDR3 runs 17 residues. CDR1 is SGHTA and CDR2 is FQGNSA in the germline V gene. The DNA for the CDR3 is TGTGCCAGCAGCTCCTCCGGGACAGGGGGCGCATCAGATACGCAGTATTTT. It yields the protein CASSSSGTGGASDTQYF.

CDR3 sequence (DNA): TGTGCCACCCGGTGGGGGGGAGGATTGTATGAGCAGTTCTTC. As protein: CATRWGGGLYEQFF. The chain joins TRBV7-2 to TRBJ2-1; TRBD2 matches 7 bases. This CDR3 contains 14 residues. V was pared by 10 bases and J by 8 bases, with 14 bases of the junction left unmatched. Germline assignment: CDR1 SGHTA and CDR2 FQGNSA.

The rearrangement links TRBV12-5 to TRBJ1-1; D not resolved. The CDR3 consists of 12 residues. Trimming left V 3 bases short and J 5 bases short, with 7 bases between. CDR1 is LGHNT, CDR2 FRNRAP, per germline. CDR3 bases: TGTGCTAGTGGTTTCAGTCGTACTGAAGCTTTCTTT. Translated: CASGFSRTEAFF.

In its sample, this clone was seen a few times. This rearrangement joins TRBV21-1 to TRBJ2-1; the D segment call TRBD2 is taken from the table without a DNA check. TRBV21-1 is termed a pseudogene. The CDR3 runs 17 residues. CDR3 residues: CASSTGETSGRGTEQFF. The CDR3 coding sequence is TGTGCCAGCAGCACCGGGGAGACTAGCGGGAGGGGCACTGAGCAGTTCTTC.

J is TRBJ1-1 and V is TRBV5-1; no clear D gene. The V end lost 2 bases, the J end lost 1 base, and 9 bases lay between the germline ends. There are 14 residues in the CDR3. From germline, CDR1 is SGHRS and CDR2 YFSETQ. The DNA for the CDR3 is TGCGCCAGCAGCTTAGGACGAGGGAACACTGAAGCTTTCTTT. Residues: CASSLGRGNTEAFF.

V gene TRBV29-1 combines with J gene TRBJ2-2, with 8 bases identical to TRBD2. V was clipped by 4 bases and J by 7 bases; unmatched bases: 5. Germline CDR1 reads SQVTM; CDR2 reads ANQGSEA. This CDR3 spans 13 amino acids. The CDR3 loop reads CSVVELAVGELFF. CDR3 nucleotides: TGCAGCGTTGTAGAACTAGCGGTCGGGGAGCTGTTTTTT.

The V gene is TRBV7-2, the J gene TRBJ2-3, with 10 bases matching TRBD2. Germline CDR1 reads SGHTA; CDR2 reads FQGNSA. The CDR3 contains 14 residues. Unmatched junction bases numbered 5, after V lost 6 bases and J lost 5 bases. Here the CDR3 DNA reads TGTGCCAGCAGTTCTGGACTAGCGGTAGATACGCAGTATTTT. Its translation: CASSSGLAVDTQYF.

This chain links TRBV4-1 with TRBJ2-7; 7 bases are a match to TRBD1. The V gene end was trimmed by 4 bases and the J gene end by 2 bases; junction bases not matched to a gene: 11. Per germline, CDR1 MGHRA and CDR2 YSYEKL. CDR3 length: 16 amino acids. The CDR3 region has the DNA TGCGCCAGCAGCCGTCACACCGGGACAGAAGCCTACGAGCAGTACTTC. It is translated as CASSRHTGTEAYEQYF.

This clone was counted once. The chain uses TRBV6-1 and TRBJ2-7, with 13 bases fitting TRBD2. CDR1 and CDR2 (germline): MNHNS, SASEGT. J lost 6 bases, V lost 4 bases, and 6 bases had no gene match. CDR3 length: 15 amino acids. CDR3 loop: CASSVLAGGPGEQYF. The CDR3 DNA reads TGTGCCAGCAGTGTACTAGCGGGAGGGCCCGGCGAGCAGTACTTC.

The rearrangement uses TRBV19 and TRBJ2-7; perhaps TRBD1 as D (7 bases). Germline-derived CDR1 and CDR2 are LNHDA and SQIVND (reference sequence). Trimming shortened V by 3 bases and J by 11 bases, and 14 bases separated the two germline ends. The CDR3 runs 12 residues. The CDR3 DNA sequence: TGTGCCAGTAGTATTGGAGGGGGCCGAGAGTACTTC. This gives the protein CASSIGGGREYF. The full variable domain, completed using reference TRBV19 and TRBJ2-7, is DGGITQSPKYLFRKEGQNVTLSCEQNLNHDAMYWYRQDPGQGLRLIYYSQIVNDFQKGDIAEGYSVSREKKESFPLTVTSAQKNPTAFYLCASSIGGGREYFGPGTRLTVT.

The chain couples TRBV5-5 to TRBJ2-5; D is perhaps TRBD1 or TRBD2 (7 bases each). This CDR3 is built from 16 residues. Trimming cost V 1 base and J 2 bases, with 15 bases left between them. Germline lookup yields CDR1 SGHKS and CDR2 YYEKEE (reference sequence). Written as DNA, the CDR3 is TGTGCCAGCAGCTTGTTGAGACAGGGAGGGCAAGAGACCCAGTACTTC. Its translation is CASSLLRQGGQETQYF.

This sequence joins TRBV5-1 and TRBJ2-5; D remains unclear. CDR1 and CDR2 (germline): SGHRS, YFSETQ. V lost 0 bases, J lost 5 bases, and 17 bases lay in between. The CDR3 loop spans 16 amino acids. The CDR3 DNA sequence: TGCGCCAGCAGCTTGGGTCGGCAGGACGGAGTGGAGACCCAGTACTTC. Protein sequence: CASSLGRQDGVETQYF.

Only a few counts were recorded for this clone. The rearrangement joins TRBV6-1 to TRBJ1-1; 7 bases map to TRBD1. J was trimmed by 3 bases and V by 4 bases; bases with no gene match: 5. The V gene's germline CDR1 is MNHNS and CDR2 SASEGT. This CDR3 has 14 residues. Written as DNA, the CDR3 is TGTGCCAGCAGTGTCGCAGGGGGAGACACTGAAGCTTTCTTT. This translates into CASSVAGGDTEAFF.

The V call is TRBV7-9, the J call TRBJ2-5; 7 nucleotides match TRBD2. Per germline, CDR1 SEHNR and CDR2 FQNEAQ (reference sequence). The CDR3 totals 17 residues. The ends lost 1 base at V and 5 bases at J; junction bases unmatched: 13. The CDR3 DNA is TGTGCCAGCAGCTTAGTGGTTAGCGGGCCCATGGGGGAGACCCAGTACTTC. Translating it yields CASSLVVSGPMGETQYF.

The sample holds one count of this clone. The gene calls are TRBV7-2 and TRBJ2-3; 12 bases are shared with TRBD2. After removal of 1 base from V and 1 base from J, the junction contained 0 bases not matched to a gene. Germline-derived CDR1 and CDR2 are SGHTA and FQGNSA. The CDR3 runs to 16 residues. CDR3 protein: CASSLGLAGGTDTQYF. CDR3 in DNA: TGTGCCAGCAGCTTAGGACTAGCGGGGGGCACAGATACGCAGTATTTT.

The chain carries TRBV11-2 and TRBJ2-5, with TRBD2 matching 11 bases. Germline assignment: CDR1 SGHAT and CDR2 FQNNGV. The CDR3 contains 15 residues. The V gene end was trimmed by 3 bases and the J gene end by 2 bases; junction bases not matched to a gene: 2. Written as DNA, the CDR3 is TGTGCCAGCAGCTTTAGCGGGAGGGTACAAGAGACCCAGTACTTC. Translated, it gives CASSFSGRVQETQYF.

DNA of the CDR3: TGTGCCAGCAGCTTAGGGAGGCCACGCACTGAAGCTTTCTTT. Translating it yields CASSLGRPRTEAFF. This chain joins TRBV11-2 and TRBJ1-1, with D hard to call. V dropped 1 base and J dropped 4 bases, with 10 bases sitting between them. The CDR3 runs 14 residues. Germline V CDR1 and CDR2: SGHAT, FQNNGV. The full variable domain, completed using reference TRBV11-2 and TRBJ1-1, is EAGVAQSPRYKIIEKRQSVAFWCNPISGHATLYWYQQILGQGPKLLIQFQNNGVVDDSQLPKDRFSAERLKGVDSTLKIQPAKLEDSAVYLCASSLGRPRTEAFFGQGTRLTVV.

V gene TRBV27 combines with J gene TRBJ2-7; D possibly corresponds to TRBD2 (6 bases). Germline V gives CDR1 MNHEY, CDR2 SMNVEV (reference sequence). Trimming removed 4 bases from V and 4 bases from J, with 11 bases in between. This CDR3 has 13 residues. The CDR3 sequence is CASSSDYTYEQYF. In nucleotides, the CDR3 is TGTGCCAGCAGTTCGGACTATACTTACGAGCAGTACTTC.

As to this clone: The junction and the germline gene differ at one end; a read error may be behind it. The gene calls are TRBV19 and TRBJ2-4; maybe TRBD1 (6 bases). Germline CDR1 LNHDA, CDR2 SQIVND (reference sequence). The CDR3 extends over 13 amino acids. Here the CDR3 reads CASSTRDKDIQYF. The CDR3 DNA reads TGTGCCAGTAGTACCCGGGACAAAGACATTCAGTACTTC.

This chain links TRBV28 with TRBJ1-1; no firm D call. The germline CDR1 and CDR2 sequences are MDHEN and SYDVKM. V was shortened by 2 bases and J by 6 bases, with 13 bases between the two germline ends. The CDR3 extends over 14 amino acids. The CDR3 DNA reads TGTGCCAGCAGTTTACGACTCAATGGAGCTGAAGCTTTCTTT. It codes for CASSLRLNGAEAFF.

V gene TRBV29-1 combines with J gene TRBJ1-2; TRBD1 matches 9 bases. The CDR3 has 12 residues. V lost 5 bases to trimming and J lost 5 bases; unmatched junction nucleotides: 3. Germline CDR1 reads SQVTM; CDR2 reads ANQGSEA. The CDR3 DNA sequence: TGCAGCGTTTATGACAGGGGGTATGGCTACACCTTC. Translation gives CSVYDRGYGYTF.

The chain employs TRBV10-1 and TRBJ1-3; D unresolved. The CDR3 loop spans 14 amino acids. Germline V lookup: CDR1 WNHNN, CDR2 SYGVQD (reference sequence). Trimming pared 4 bases from V and 1 base from J, leaving 8 bases between. CDR3 in amino acids: CASSGPSSGNTIYF. CDR3 nucleotides: TGCGCCAGCAGTGGCCCGTCTTCTGGAAACACCATATATTTT.

This clone occurred a few times. The V and J genes are TRBV6-6 and TRBJ2-7; 8 nucleotides match TRBD2. The CDR3 is 15 amino acids. Germline-derived CDR1 and CDR2 are MNHNY and SVGAGI (reference sequence). V lost 6 bases, J lost 2 bases, and 9 bases stayed unmatched. CDR3: CASSPEAGVAYEQYF. DNA of the CDR3: TGTGCCAGCAGCCCGGAAGCGGGAGTAGCCTACGAGCAGTACTTC.

The genes are TRBV29-1 and TRBJ2-1, with D maybe TRBD1 (6 bases). V was clipped by 2 bases and J by 2 bases, with 10 bases between them. The CDR3 contains 14 residues. Germline V gene lookup returns CDR1 SQVTM and CDR2 ANQGSEA. DNA of the CDR3: TGCAGCGTTGAATCTCGACAGGCCTACAATGAGCAGTTCTTC. Its translation is CSVESRQAYNEQFF.

This sequence joins TRBV27 and TRBJ1-2; unclear D gene. Germline CDR1 MNHEY, CDR2 SMNVEV (reference sequence). The CDR3 loop spans 14 amino acids. The V gene lost 6 bases and the J gene lost 3 bases, with 14 bases spanning the gap. The CDR3 coding sequence is TGTGCCAGCAGAAGCATCCCGGCGTACTATGGCTACACCTTC. Its protein product is CASRSIPAYYGYTF.

This clone is a singleton in its sample. The chain joins TRBV6-5 to TRBJ2-1, with D uncertain. The CDR3 sequence is 12 residues long. Trimming shortened V by 6 bases and J by 7 bases, and 10 bases separated the two germline ends. Germline CDR1 MNHEY, CDR2 SVGAGI. CDR3 amino acids: CASRNHWNEQFF. DNA for the CDR3: TGTGCCAGCAGAAATCATTGGAATGAGCAGTTCTTC.

The chain employs TRBV7-9 and TRBJ1-5, with 10 bases matching TRBD1. The ends lost 5 bases at V and 8 bases at J; junction bases unmatched: 6. CDR3 length equals 14 residues. The V gene's germline CDR1 is SEHNR and CDR2 FQNEAQ (reference sequence). CDR3 nucleotides: TGTGCCAGCAGCCAGGGACAGGGGTGGAAGCCCCAGCATTTT. This gives the protein CASSQGQGWKPQHF.

In its sample, this clone was seen once. CDR3 residues: CASSSDIAAGSEQFF. As DNA, the CDR3 is TGTGCCAGCAGCTCGGATATCGCGGCGGGCAGTGAGCAGTTCTTC. The chain links TRBV7-7 to TRBJ2-1, with D possibly being TRBD2 (5 bases). This CDR3 region has 15 residues. The V gene's germline CDR1 is SSHAT and CDR2 FNYEAQ (reference sequence). Trimming left V 4 bases short and J 9 bases short, with 19 bases between. The variable domain in full, completed from reference TRBV7-7 and TRBJ2-1, reads GAGVSQSPRYKVTKRGQDVTLRCDPISSHATLYWYQQALGQGPEFLTYFNYEAQPDKSGLPSDRFSAERPEGSISTLTIQRTEQRDSAMYRCASSSDIAAGSEQFFGPGTRLTVL.